These 29 T cell receptor beta chains were all obtained from the same sample, sequenced in a study of blood T cell repertoires in COVID-19 (TCRdb year 2020). The library was generated by the immunoSEQ multiplex PCR assay. This is the immuneACCESS table as TCRdb keeps it, with only in-frame sequences that have V and J called. A part of the clones is gone; compared with another copy, unresolved V genes explain less than half, and the rest is unexplained. The sample table lists approximately 6,300 clones, roughly four fifths of them with a count of one. The top ten constitute about 16% of the sample. The sequenced sample was peripheral blood. The receptors here all came from a man in his fifties or sixties with acute or convalescent COVID-19.

This rearrangement joins TRBV6-5 to TRBJ2-1, with D maybe TRBD2 (6 bases). Trimming left V 2 bases short and J 4 bases short, with 12 bases between. The CDR3 consists of 15 residues. CDR1 and CDR2 (germline): MNHEY, SVGAGI. CDR3 sequence (DNA): TGTGCCAGCAGTTACACAATTGGAGGGTACAATGAGCAGTTCTTC. Its translation: CASSYTIGGYNEQFF.

The chain combines TRBV21-1 with TRBJ1-1. TRBV21-1 is listed as a pseudogene. The CDR3 is made up of 13 amino acids. The CDR3 coding sequence is TGTGCCAGCAGAGGCCCGGGAAACACTGAAGCTTTCTTT. Encoded protein: CASRGPGNTEAFF.

This sequence joins TRBV7-9 and TRBJ1-2; tentative D call: TRBD1 (6 bases). The CDR3 is 15 residues long. V lost 5 bases and J 4 bases, leaving 17 bases between the germline ends. Germline assignment: CDR1 SEHNR and CDR2 FQNEAQ (reference sequence). CDR3 nucleotides: TGTGCCAGCAGCACGGTCGGACAGCAAACCTATGGCTACACCTTC. This sequence encodes CASSTVGQQTYGYTF.

The V gene is TRBV4-1, the J gene TRBJ2-7; 9 bases are shared with TRBD2. Trimming removed 0 bases from V and 0 bases from J; junction bases left unmatched: 12. The CDR3 is 19 amino acids. Germline assignment: CDR1 MGHRA and CDR2 YSYEKL. CDR3 bases: TGCGCCAGCAGCCAAGAGGACCGCGGGGGGGCACCCACCTCCTACGAGCAGTACTTC. Translating it yields CASSQEDRGGAPTSYEQYF.

V gene TRBV6-5 combines with J gene TRBJ1-1; D is unresolved. From germline, CDR1 is MNHEY and CDR2 SVGAGI. The CDR3 is 14 amino acids. Trimming removed 2 bases at V and 1 base at J, with 8 bases between. The CDR3 spells CASSYVSGNTEAFF. For the CDR3, the DNA is TGTGCCAGCAGTTACGTTAGCGGGAACACTGAAGCTTTCTTT.

The chain joins TRBV10-3 to TRBJ1-4; TRBD1 matches at 8 bases. CDR1 and CDR2 (germline): ENHRY, SYGVKD. This CDR3 comprises 12 residues. Trimming took 9 bases from V and 6 from J; bases not matched to a gene: 3. CDR3 residues: CAMGTGDEKLFF. CDR3 nucleotides: TGTGCCATGGGGACAGGAGATGAAAAACTGTTTTTT.

The chain combines TRBV18 with TRBJ2-1; 9 nucleotides line up with TRBD2. J lost 8 bases, V lost 6 bases, and 11 bases had no gene match. The length of the CDR3 is 15 residues. Germline CDR1 reads KGHSH; CDR2 reads LQKENI. DNA for the CDR3: TGTGCCAGCTCCCGTGGGGTAGCGGGAGACCATGAGCAGTTCTTC. Its translation: CASSRGVAGDHEQFF.

This sequence joins TRBV7-9 and TRBJ2-3; 11 bases line up with TRBD2. J was trimmed by 6 bases and V by 5 bases; bases with no gene match: 7. Germline CDR1 is SEHNR and CDR2 is FQNEAQ (reference sequence). The CDR3 totals 15 residues. Here the CDR3 DNA reads TGTGCCAGCAGCCTCGTAGCGGGAGGGACGGATACGCAGTATTTT. The encoded protein is CASSLVAGGTDTQYF.

A few counts support this clone. The chain has TRBV20-1 and TRBJ2-7; the match to TRBD1 covers 8 bases. CDR1 and CDR2 (germline): DFQATT, SNEGSKA (reference sequence). This CDR3 is 14 amino acids long. J lost 6 bases, V lost 3 bases, and 10 bases had no gene match. CDR3 nucleotides: TGCAGTGCTAGTCACGGACAGGGAAACGGCGAGCAGTACTTC. The encoded protein is CSASHGQGNGEQYF.

The V and J genes are TRBV29-1 and TRBJ2-3; D may be TRBD2 (5 bases). Looked up from germline, CDR1 is SQVTM and CDR2 is ANQGSEA. Trimming pared 4 bases from V and 0 bases from J, leaving 5 bases between. This CDR3 spans 12 amino acids. The CDR3 sequence is CSVGGSTDTQYF. The CDR3, as DNA: TGCAGCGTTGGCGGGAGCACAGATACGCAGTATTTT.

The rearrangement joins TRBV12-3 or TRBV12-4 to TRBJ1-2, with D unclear. The V gene lost 3 bases and the J gene lost 6 bases, with 11 bases spanning the gap. The CDR3 extends over 13 amino acids. CDR3 amino acids: CASSFGWLDGYTF. CDR3 nucleotides: TGTGCCAGCAGTTTTGGATGGCTAGATGGCTACACCTTC.

CDR3 in amino acids: CASSYNSGSPYYEQYF. For the CDR3, the DNA is TGTGCCAGCAGTTATAATAGCGGGAGCCCCTACTACGAGCAGTACTTC. The chain carries TRBV6-2 or TRBV6-3 and TRBJ2-7; 9 nucleotides match TRBD2. The CDR3 consists of 16 residues. Germline V gene sequence: CDR1 MNHEY, CDR2 SVGEGT. After removal of 3 bases from V and 3 bases from J, the junction contained 9 bases not matched to a gene.

The chain uses TRBV19 and TRBJ1-6; tentative D call: TRBD1 (6 bases). CDR3 length: 18 amino acids. Trimming took off 5 bases at V and 3 bases at J, with 20 bases between the two ends. The V gene's germline CDR1 is LNHDA and CDR2 SQIVND (reference sequence). For the CDR3, the DNA is TGTGCCAGTAGTGGAGCTGACAGGCCGGAATTCTATAATTCACCCCTCCACTTT. As protein: CASSGADRPEFYNSPLHF.

This clone appeared a few times. The chain links TRBV7-6 to TRBJ2-1; 13 positions match TRBD2. CDR1 SGHVS and CDR2 FNYEAQ come from the germline V gene. CDR3 length: 19 residues. V gave up 2 bases and J gave up 0 bases; unmatched junction bases: 7. The CDR3 loop is CASSLRLAGGGSSYNEQFF. CDR3 coding DNA: TGTGCCAGCAGCTTACGACTAGCGGGGGGTGGGAGCTCCTACAATGAGCAGTTCTTC.

V and J are TRBV18 and TRBJ2-1; possibly TRBD2 for D (6 bases). Germline CDR1 KGHSH, CDR2 LQKENI. Trimming cost V 6 bases and J 6 bases, with 15 bases left between them. The CDR3 covers 14 residues. In nucleotides, the CDR3 is TGTGCCAGCTCGAGGGTGGTGCGGGGCAATGAGCAGTTCTTC. This gives the protein CASSRVVRGNEQFF.

This sequence joins TRBV27 and TRBJ1-5; no firm D call. The V end lost 5 bases, the J end lost 2 bases, and 10 bases lay between the germline ends. The CDR3 is 14 residues long. Germline-derived CDR1 and CDR2 are MNHEY and SMNVEV (reference sequence). The CDR3 DNA follows: TGTGCCAGCAGTGCGGTAAACGGCAATCAGCCCCAGCATTTT. As protein: CASSAVNGNQPQHF.

The gene calls are TRBV5-6 and TRBJ1-2, with 9 bases aligning to TRBD1. Per the germline V gene, CDR1 is SGHDT and CDR2 is YYEEEE. The ends lost 0 bases at V and 3 bases at J; junction bases unmatched: 3. The CDR3 runs 15 residues. In DNA, the CDR3 is TGTGCCAGCAGCTTGGTCGGGGACAGGGACTATGGCTACACCTTC. This encodes CASSLVGDRDYGYTF.

This clone was seen a single time. This chain connects TRBV4-3 to TRBJ1-2; TRBD1 matches 9 bases. J was trimmed by 4 bases and V by 1 base; bases with no gene match: 4. Germline-derived CDR1 and CDR2 are LGHNA and YSLEER. The CDR3 is 15 amino acids. The CDR3 region has the DNA TGCGCCAGCAGCCAAGGGACAGGGGCCTTCTATGGCTACACCTTC. Protein product: CASSQGTGAFYGYTF.

This chain connects TRBV15 to TRBJ1-1; D is unresolved. Germline V gene data show CDR1 as LNHNV and CDR2 as YYDKDF (reference sequence). Trimming took 0 bases from V and 5 from J, leaving 19 bases between them. This CDR3 spans 17 amino acids. In DNA, the CDR3 is TGTGCCACCAGCAGAGACCCGGGTTTAATTAGTTGGACTGAAGCTTTCTTT. It codes for CATSRDPGLISWTEAFF.

The chain recombines TRBV5-4 with TRBJ2-3, with 8 bases lining up with TRBD1. The germline V gene encodes CDR1 SGHNT and CDR2 YYREEE (reference sequence). The V and J ends lost 4 bases and 3 bases, in that order; junction bases with no gene match: 10. The CDR3 consists of 16 residues. Here the CDR3 reads CASSPQGVVVTDTQYF. For the CDR3, the DNA is TGTGCCAGCAGCCCACAGGGGGTCGTGGTTACAGATACGCAGTATTTT.

The chain uses TRBV9 and TRBJ1-5; TRBD1 aligns across 8 bases. Trimming at V came to 2 bases and at J to 7 bases, leaving 5 bases not matched to a gene. The length of the CDR3 is 14 residues. Looked up from germline, CDR1 is SGDLS and CDR2 is YYNGEE. The CDR3 region is CASSVGQGKQPQHF. CDR3 in DNA: TGTGCCAGCAGCGTCGGACAGGGTAAACAGCCCCAGCATTTT.

This chain's CDR3 is CASSQERSGGTGTGELFF. The CDR3, as DNA: TGTGCCAGCAGCCAAGAGAGGTCAGGGGGAACGGGGACCGGGGAGCTGTTTTTT. This chain uses TRBV4-2 with TRBJ2-2; 7 nucleotides agree with TRBD1. V shed 0 bases and J 5 bases; nucleotides not matched to a gene: 12. CDR1 and CDR2 from the germline V gene are LGHNA and YNFKEQ. This CDR3 is built from 18 residues.

The chain links TRBV6-2 or TRBV6-3 to TRBJ1-5, with a possible D match to TRBD1 (5 bases). V lost 4 bases and J 4 bases, leaving 20 bases between the germline ends. The CDR3 sequence is 17 residues long. CDR1 is MNHEY and CDR2 is SVGEGT in the germline V gene. As DNA, the CDR3 is TGTGCCAGCAGTTTTATCAGCAGGGATCGTTGGAATCAGCCCCAGCATTTT. Its protein is CASSFISRDRWNQPQHF.

This chain uses TRBV6-2 or TRBV6-3 with TRBJ1-5; no definite D call. V was trimmed by 2 bases and J by 5 bases, leaving 16 bases between them. The CDR3 length is 16 residues. Germline CDR1 is MNHEY and CDR2 is SVGEGT. The CDR3: CASSYPTVQEDQPQHF. In nucleotides, the CDR3 is TGTGCCAGCAGTTACCCAACGGTTCAAGAAGATCAGCCCCAGCATTTT.

This chain uses TRBV6-6 with TRBJ1-3; the D is unclear. Germline V lookup: CDR1 MNHNY, CDR2 SVGAGI (reference sequence). This CDR3 is built from 15 residues. V gave up 6 bases and J gave up 3 bases, with 15 bases separating them. CDR3 region: CASRRVRGLGNTIYF. CDR3 nucleotide sequence: TGTGCCAGCAGAAGAGTTAGAGGGCTTGGAAACACCATATATTTT.

By share, this clone counts as large. The chain has TRBV7-2 and TRBJ1-2; D is ambiguous. CDR1 SGHTA and CDR2 FQGNSA come from the germline V gene. This CDR3 has 12 amino acids. V gave up 1 base and J gave up 8 bases, with 8 bases separating them. For the CDR3, the DNA is TGTGCCAGCAGCTTAGACGCGGGGGGCTACACCTTC. Its protein is CASSLDAGGYTF.

This chain joins TRBV19 and TRBJ1-2; 8 bases are shared with TRBD1. The CDR3 consists of 14 residues. Trimming cost V 5 bases and J 8 bases; bases outside gene matches: 10. From germline, CDR1 is LNHDA and CDR2 SQIVND (reference sequence). The CDR3 region is CASSSGQVPFGYTF. In nucleotides, the CDR3 is TGTGCCAGTAGTTCGGGACAGGTACCGTTCGGCTACACCTTC.

The chain uses TRBV4-1 and TRBJ1-1; 8 bases agree with TRBD1. This CDR3 has 17 residues. V was pared by 4 bases and J by 3 bases, with 13 bases of the junction left unmatched. The germline gives CDR1 MGHRA, CDR2 YSYEKL. The CDR3 nucleotides read TGCGCCAGCAGCCGAACGACAGGGGACCGACCCTACACTGAAGCTTTCTTT. Translation: CASSRTTGDRPYTEAFF.

V and J are TRBV7-2 and TRBJ1-5; 9 nucleotides line up with TRBD1. Trimming at V came to 3 bases and at J to 7 bases, leaving 7 bases not matched to a gene. The CDR3 is made up of 15 amino acids. Germline CDR1 reads SGHTA; CDR2 reads FQGNSA. This chain's CDR3 is CASSLGQGLAQPQHF. The CDR3 DNA follows: TGTGCCAGCAGCTTGGGACAGGGCTTGGCCCAGCCCCAGCATTTT.